This is a list of T cell receptor beta chains from one sample in a study of T cell responses to AZD1222 COVID-19 vaccine. The table came from immunoSEQ multiplex PCR; TCRdb's copy has only in-frame clones and leaves some out. The sample lists around 120,000 clones, roughly 89% occurring once. The input for sequencing was peripheral blood, taken on day 0 of MenACWY control vaccination. These receptors originate from an adult in good health. Both conserved end residues are part of each CDR3. The order of the fields is CDR3 length, V gene, J gene, CDR3 protein.

15	TRBV9	TRBJ2-1	CASSVQGETYNEQFF
14	TRBV7-3	TRBJ2-1	CASSLLAGSNEQFF
15	TRBV18	TRBJ2-1	CASSPAGLSGKLKFF
15	TRBV11-3	TRBJ1-5	CASSLVHYSNQPQHF
14	TRBV6-5	TRBJ1-2	CASTQSRDNYGYTF
18	TRBV18	TRBJ2-7	CASSPTGLAGGRSYEQYF
19	TRBV24-1	TRBJ2-1	CATSDPLAGVRSSYNEQFF
18	TRBV4-1	TRBJ2-1	CASSQASGWGRADNEQFF
13	TRBV5-4	TRBJ2-3	CASSLGSTDTQYF
15	TRBV6-4	TRBJ2-1	CASSQDRSSYNEQFF
15	TRBV7-2	TRBJ2-2	CASSYPTENTGELFF
11	TRBV11-3	TRBJ1-4	CASSEVSRAFF
15	TRBV6-5	TRBJ1-3	CASSLAGSFGNTIYF
13	TRBV27	TRBJ1-5	CASSLTAQTTQHF
18	TRBV9	TRBJ2-1	CASMVRGQLAGESNEQFF
14	TRBV15	TRBJ2-7	CATSRGGTSYEQYF
13	TRBV30	TRBJ2-7	CAWSVRHPYEQYF
14	TRBV7-2	TRBJ1-2	CASSLSSIARGYTF
15	TRBV19	TRBJ1-2	CASSVDAGDPYGYTF
15	TRBV5-6	TRBJ1-5	CASSWGQGRDQPQHF
13	TRBV12-3/TRBV12-4	TRBJ1-2	CASSSQTLSGYTF
15	TRBV6-1	TRBJ1-2	CASSEARVYNYGYTF
15	TRBV11-3	TRBJ1-1	CASSSDRGAITEAFF
15	TRBV5-1	TRBJ1-1	CASSLAYGVVTEAFF
16	TRBV7-9	TRBJ2-5	CASSFSWDREWETQYF